A selection of T cell receptor beta chains follows, all from one sample in a study of a mutant IDH1 vaccine in newly diagnosed glioma. Their specific antigens are unknown. Measured with immunoSEQ multiplex PCR; TCRdb has only the in-frame clones, and not every one. This sample yields roughly 30,000 clones, of which roughly 80% are seen a single time; more than 20% belongs to the top ten. Here the sequenced sample was PBMCs, taken from a glioma patient whose treatment included an IDH1 peptide vaccine. The receptors come from a man in his thirties or forties with glioma. The CDR3 runs from the conserved cysteine through the conserved F or W. D genes are given only for firm matches. Expanded clones are given a class, and other clones once, few, many or no size at all.

abundance	d_gene	v_gene	j_gene	CDR3nt	CDR3aa
-	TRBD2	TRBV30	TRBJ2-1	TGTGCCTGGATGAGCGGGAGGGCCGCGAAGGAGAAGTTCTTC	CAWMSGRAAKEKFF
-	-	TRBV7-9	TRBJ2-1	TGTGCCAGCAGCATTCAGGGGTATGAGCAGTTCTTC	CASSIQGYEQFF
-	-	TRBV30	TRBJ1-5	TGTGCCTGGAGTACTCCGTCCCCAGGGAGCAATCAGCCCCAGCATTTT	CAWSTPSPGSNQPQHF
-	-	TRBV5-6	TRBJ2-7	TGTGCCAGCAGCTTGGGCCTCAGGGCGGCCTTC	CASSLGLRAAF
once	-	TRBV27	TRBJ2-7	TGTGCCAGCAGTTCGATCGGGGATTTTACCTACGAGCAGTACTTC	CASSSIGDFTYEQYF
-	-	TRBV29-1	TRBJ2-6	TGCAGCGTTGAATTGCGTCAGAACTCTGGGGCCAACGTCCTGACTTTC	CSVELRQNSGANVLTF
-	-	TRBV7-8	TRBJ2-1	TGTGCCAGCAGAGACCGGGACTACAATGAGCAGTTCTTC	CASRDRDYNEQFF
-	-	TRBV19	TRBJ1-2	TGTGCCAGTAGGGCGGGCGGCGATACCTATGGCTACACCTTC	CASRAGGDTYGYTF
-	-	TRBV5-3	TRBJ2-1	TGTGCCAGAAGCTTGGTATCGGACGGGGGATATGAGCAGTTCTTC	CARSLVSDGGYEQFF
-	TRBD1	TRBV19	TRBJ1-5	TGTGCCACCCAGGGGGCAGGGGAGGGTCAGCCCCAGCATTTT	CATQGAGEGQPQHF
-	-	TRBV6-1	TRBJ2-7	TGTGCCAGCTCCCCAGACAGGCCGACAACTCTCGAGCAGTACTTC	CASSPDRPTTLEQYF
-	-	TRBV4-2	TRBJ2-3	TGTGCCAGCAGCCAAGATGGGGGAGGCCGACACACAGATACGCAGTATTTT	CASSQDGGGRHTDTQYF
-	TRBD1	TRBV7-2	TRBJ2-3	TGTGCCAGCAGCTTCCTACCGGGACAGGGGACAGATACGCAGTATTTT	CASSFLPGQGTDTQYF
-	-	TRBV10-3	TRBJ1-6	TGTGCCATCAGTGACCCGATACAGGGAGGAACAAATTCACCCCTCCACTTT	CAISDPIQGGTNSPLHF
-	-	TRBV4-1	TRBJ2-7	TGCGCCAGCAGCCAAGTCGCGAGTCGCGGCTACGAGCAGTACTTC	CASSQVASRGYEQYF
-	-	TRBV2	TRBJ2-2	TGTGCCAGCAGTGAGAGCCCTGGGGGTGGCACCGGGGAGCTGTTTTTT	CASSESPGGGTGELFF
-	TRBD1	TRBV7-2	TRBJ1-2	TGTGCCAGCAGCTTGATAGGCGTCAGGGGGATTGATGGCTACACCTTC	CASSLIGVRGIDGYTF
-	-	TRBV6-1	TRBJ2-7	TGTGCCAGCAGTGAAGCGGGCGACGAGCAGTACTTC	CASSEAGDEQYF
-	TRBD1	TRBV30	TRBJ1-2	TGTGCCTGGAGTGGGACAGGGCGCGTTGGCTACACCTTC	CAWSGTGRVGYTF
-	-	TRBV19	TRBJ1-2	TGTGCCAGTAGTATCGGGAAAAACTATGGCTACACCTTC	CASSIGKNYGYTF
-	-	TRBV10-3	TRBJ2-6	TGTGCCATCAGTCGTCAGCATCCCCTCTCTGGGGCCAACGTCCTGACTTTC	CAISRQHPLSGANVLTF
-	TRBD2	TRBV7-2	TRBJ2-7	TGTGCCAGCAGGTTAGGGCTAGCGGGAGTCTACGAGCAGTACTTC	CASRLGLAGVYEQYF
-	-	TRBV6-1	TRBJ2-1	TGTGCCAGCACTGAAGGGGGGGTTCTCTACAATGAGCAGTTCTTC	CASTEGGVLYNEQFF
-	-	TRBV7-2	TRBJ2-7	TGTGCCAGCAGCTTAGGAGCAGGCGGCTACGAGCAGTACTTC	CASSLGAGGYEQYF
-	-	TRBV5-1	TRBJ2-5	TGCGCCAGCACCCCTCGGGGAGGCAGGGGCGAAGAGACCCAGTACTTC	CASTPRGGRGEETQYF
-	-	TRBV5-1	TRBJ1-2	TGCGCCAGCAGCTTGGTGGTAGGGGGGATCTATGGCTACACCTTC	CASSLVVGGIYGYTF
-	-	TRBV30	TRBJ2-3	TGTGCCTGGACCTTCGCTGGTAGCTTTGCGAGCACAGATACGCAGTATTTT	CAWTFAGSFASTDTQYF
-	TRBD2	TRBV6-4	TRBJ2-3	TGTGCCAGCAGTGAGCGGGGGGGCACAGATACGCAGTATTTT	CASSERGGTDTQYF
-	-	TRBV7-6	TRBJ1-2	TGTGCCAGCAGCCCCGAGGTGGGACTTAACTATGGCTACACCTTC	CASSPEVGLNYGYTF
-	-	TRBV5-6	TRBJ1-1	TGTGCCAGCAGCCGGCGGATTGTGAACACTGAAGCTTTCTTT	CASSRRIVNTEAFF
-	-	TRBV4-3	TRBJ2-6	TGCGCCAGCAGCCAAGGGGGGCACTCTGGGGCCAACGTCCTGACTTTC	CASSQGGHSGANVLTF
-	TRBD2	TRBV9	TRBJ2-7	TGTGCCAGCAGCGTAGGTAGCGGGGGCCGGAGCTCCTACGAGCAGTACTTC	CASSVGSGGRSSYEQYF
-	TRBD2	TRBV19	TRBJ2-5	TGTGCCAGTAGTAAGTTGTCCCCAGCGGGGGGTTTGGAGACCCAGTACTTC	CASSKLSPAGGLETQYF
-	TRBD1	TRBV18	TRBJ1-5	TGTGCCAGCTCACCCGGGACAGGGGATAATCAGCCCCAGCATTTT	CASSPGTGDNQPQHF
-	TRBD1	TRBV28	TRBJ1-5	TGTGCCAGCAGCACTCAAGACAGGGGAGGGAGTCAGCCCCAGCATTTT	CASSTQDRGGSQPQHF
-	TRBD2	TRBV6-1	TRBJ2-5	TGTGCCAGCAGGAGGACCGGGACTAGCCCCGAGACCCAGTACTTC	CASRRTGTSPETQYF
-	-	TRBV4-3	TRBJ1-1	TGCGCCAGCAGCCAAGATGGGGCCTACACTGAAGCTTTCTTT	CASSQDGAYTEAFF